Each of the 30 T cell receptor beta chains below was sequenced from the same sample in a study of T cell responses to AZD1222 COVID-19 vaccine. Data came from immunoSEQ multiplex PCR; TCRdb stores just in-frame clones and leaves some out. Among tens of thousands of clones, 75% to 95% were seen once, and the ten largest hold 28%. The sequencing used peripheral blood, collected 28 days after the second AZD1222 dose. These receptors came from an adult who received the AZD1222 COVID-19 vaccine.

The gene calls are TRBV11-3 and TRBJ2-1, with D perhaps TRBD1 (5 bases). CDR1 and CDR2 from the germline V gene are SGHNT and YENEEA. Trimming shortened V by 5 bases and J by 8 bases, and 16 bases separated the two germline ends. The CDR3 length is 14 residues. CDR3 coding DNA: TGTGCCAGCAGCACCGAGTGGGGCCCCCATGAGCAGTTCTTC. The encoded protein is CASSTEWGPHEQFF.

The CDR3 loop reads CASSSPSSGSTDTQYF. CDR3 in DNA: TGTGCCAGCAGCTCCCCAAGTAGCGGGAGCACAGATACGCAGTATTTT. The V gene is TRBV6-2 or TRBV6-3, the J gene TRBJ2-3; 7 nucleotides match TRBD2. Per germline, CDR1 MNHEY and CDR2 SVGEGT. This CDR3 is built from 16 residues. After removal of 6 bases from V and 0 bases from J, the junction contained 9 bases not matched to a gene.

The chain uses TRBV9 and TRBJ2-7, with TRBD1 identical over 8 bases. The germline CDR1 and CDR2 sequences are SGDLS and YYNGEE. The CDR3 runs 16 residues. V dropped 4 bases and J dropped 1; count of bases not matched to a gene: 10. The CDR3 loop reads CASSPWTGWRSYEQYF. The CDR3 nucleotides are TGTGCCAGCAGCCCTTGGACAGGGTGGAGGTCCTACGAGCAGTACTTC.

The chain employs TRBV24-1 and TRBJ1-5; D is unclear. This CDR3 is 14 amino acids long. Germline V gene lookup returns CDR1 KGHDR and CDR2 SFDVKD. The V end was cut by 1 base, the J end by 1 base, with 4 bases between. The CDR3 nucleotides are TGTGCCACCAGTGATTTAACAAGCAATCAGCCCCAGCATTTT. As protein: CATSDLTSNQPQHF.

This rearrangement joins TRBV7-6 to TRBJ2-6; D ambiguous. V dropped 4 bases and J dropped 0 bases, with 7 bases sitting between them. Germline V gene data show CDR1 as SGHVS and CDR2 as FNYEAQ. This CDR3 has 15 residues. The CDR3 DNA sequence: TGTGCCAGCAGCTCAGCATCCTCTGGGGCCAACGTCCTGACTTTC. This translates into CASSSASSGANVLTF.

This chain joins TRBV3-1 (or the pseudogene TRBV3-2) and TRBJ1-5; tentative D call: TRBD1 (6 bases). This CDR3 has 15 residues. V was clipped by 4 bases and J by 2 bases, with 12 bases between them. Germline assignment: CDR1 LGHDT and CDR2 YNNKEL (reference sequence). DNA of the CDR3: TGTGCCAGCAGCCTCTACAGGGATGGCAATCAGCCCCAGCATTTT. Amino acid sequence: CASSLYRDGNQPQHF.

The chain couples TRBV3-1 (or the pseudogene TRBV3-2) to TRBJ2-7; 7 nucleotides align to TRBD2. Germline values: CDR1 LGHDT, CDR2 YNNKEL (reference sequence). The CDR3 runs 15 residues. The ends lost 1 base at V and 5 bases at J; junction bases unmatched: 8. The CDR3 region is CASSQARTSYDEQYF. The CDR3 DNA sequence: TGTGCCAGCAGCCAAGCGCGGACTAGTTATGACGAGCAGTACTTC.

This clone has more than one count but fewer than ten. The chain joins TRBV27 to TRBJ2-7; a possible D gene is TRBD2 (5 bases). Trimming shortened V by 4 bases and J by 3 bases, and 16 bases separated the two germline ends. The CDR3 is 15 residues long. CDR1 and CDR2 from the germline V gene are MNHEY and SMNVEV (reference sequence). Written as DNA, the CDR3 is TGTGCCAGCAGTTCGACTGGGAGCCCAAGCTACGAGCAGTACTTC. As protein: CASSSTGSPSYEQYF.

V is TRBV27 and J is TRBJ1-6, with 8 bases identical to TRBD1. This CDR3 spans 15 amino acids. Trimming removed 5 bases from V and 6 bases from J; junction bases left unmatched: 6. Germline CDR1 reads MNHEY; CDR2 reads SMNVEV (reference sequence). DNA for the CDR3: TGTGCCAGCAGTGGGCTGACAGGGGCTAATTCACCCCTCCACTTT. This gives the protein CASSGLTGANSPLHF.

This sequence joins TRBV28 and TRBJ1-3; D is perhaps TRBD1 (5 bases). CDR1 and CDR2 (germline): MDHEN, SYDVKM. Trimming removed 3 bases from V and 1 base from J, with 19 bases in between. The CDR3 is 18 residues long. CDR3 residues: CASSFVGQGSRSGNTIYF. For the CDR3, the DNA is TGTGCCAGCAGTTTTGTCGGGCAGGGAAGCCGGTCTGGAAACACCATATATTTT. Drawing the rest from reference TRBV28 and TRBJ1-3, the complete variable domain is DVKVTQSSRYLVKRTGEKVFLECVQDMDHENMFWYRQDPGLGLRLIYFSYDVKMKEKGDIPEGYSVSREKKERFSLILESASTNQTSMYLCASSFVGQGSRSGNTIYFGEGSWLTVV.

The gene calls are TRBV11-1 and TRBJ2-7, with unresolved D. The CDR3 extends over 16 amino acids. Looked up from germline, CDR1 is SGHAT and CDR2 is FQDESV (reference sequence). Trimming cost V 3 bases and J 1 base, with 16 bases left between them. The CDR3 DNA sequence: TGTGCCAGCAGCTTTCGTCCGGCCCCCCGGTCCTACGAGCAGTACTTC. It specifies CASSFRPAPRSYEQYF.

CDR3 sequence (DNA): TGTGCCACCAGCAGAAGGGACTACGAGCAGTACTTC. It codes for CATSRRDYEQYF. The chain carries TRBV15 and TRBJ2-7, with D uncertain. The CDR3 has 12 residues. Germline V gene sequence: CDR1 LNHNV, CDR2 YYDKDF (reference sequence). Trimming took 2 bases from V and 3 from J, leaving 5 bases between them.

This chain joins TRBV6-6 and TRBJ1-3; 8 bases are a match to TRBD1. The germline V gene encodes CDR1 MNHNY and CDR2 SVGAGI (reference sequence). The CDR3 extends over 16 amino acids. The ends lost 5 bases at V and 7 bases at J; junction bases unmatched: 13. In DNA form, the CDR3 reads TGTGCCAGCAGTCGACTGGGGACAGGAGCGGGGAACACCATATATTTT. This translates into CASSRLGTGAGNTIYF.

This clone was recorded only once. This chain uses TRBV2 with TRBJ2-7; TRBD2 might be the D (6 bases). Trimming left V 3 bases short and J 6 bases short, with 12 bases between. CDR1 and CDR2 (germline): SNHLY, FYNNEI. The length of the CDR3 is 13 residues. In DNA, the CDR3 is TGTGCCAGCAGTGAGCAGGAGGGAGGCGAGCAGTACTTC. Protein: CASSEQEGGEQYF. Filled out from reference TRBV2 and TRBJ2-7, the complete variable domain reads EPEVTQTPSHQVTQMGQEVILRCVPISNHLYFYWYRQILGQKVEFLVSFYNNEISEKSEIFDDQFSVERPDGSNFTLKIRSTKLEDSAMYFCASSEQEGGEQYFGPGTRLTVT.

The chain couples TRBV28 to TRBJ2-1; 7 nucleotides match TRBD2. The CDR3 sequence is 15 residues long. V shed 4 bases, J shed 1 base, and the junction held 4 bases outside the gene matches. CDR1 and CDR2 from the germline V gene are MDHEN and SYDVKM. The CDR3 sequence: CASSSRTSSYNEQFF. The CDR3 DNA sequence: TGTGCCAGCAGTTCCCGGACTAGTTCCTACAATGAGCAGTTCTTC.

The chain joins TRBV27 to TRBJ2-1; D unresolved. The V end lost 5 bases, the J end lost 0 bases, and 20 bases lay between the germline ends. Germline-derived CDR1 and CDR2 are MNHEY and SMNVEV (reference sequence). The length of the CDR3 is 18 residues. The CDR3 DNA follows: TGTGCCAGCAGTCCGGGTTGGTTGACATCCAGCTCCTACAATGAGCAGTTCTTC. Translating it yields CASSPGWLTSSSYNEQFF.

V usage is TRBV3-1 (or the pseudogene TRBV3-2) and J usage is TRBJ2-3; D is unclear. The CDR3 totals 14 residues. Germline loops: CDR1 LGHDT, CDR2 YNNKEL (reference sequence). The V gene lost 2 bases and the J gene lost 0 bases, with 6 bases spanning the gap. The CDR3 protein is CASSQMTSTDTQYF. The CDR3 DNA follows: TGTGCCAGCAGCCAAATGACTAGCACAGATACGCAGTATTTT.

The chain recombines TRBV6-5 with TRBJ1-1; D not certain. Looked up from germline, CDR1 is MNHEY and CDR2 is SVGAGI. This CDR3 region has 12 residues. The V end was cut by 7 bases, the J end by 5 bases, with 11 bases between. The CDR3 sequence: CASKRARTEAFF. CDR3 DNA sequence: TGTGCCAGCAAGAGGGCTCGGACTGAAGCTTTCTTT.

This CDR3 reads CASSDLPGQGSGNTIYF. The CDR3 DNA reads TGTGCCAGCAGTGACCTACCAGGACAGGGCTCTGGAAACACCATATATTTT. V usage is TRBV25-1 and J usage is TRBJ1-3; the match to TRBD1 covers 8 bases. This CDR3 has 17 residues. Germline values: CDR1 MGHDK, CDR2 SYGVNS. The trim removed 3 bases at V and 0 bases at J, leaving 7 bases unmatched.

V gene TRBV7-9 combines with J gene TRBJ1-4; D is possibly TRBD1 (6 bases). Per the germline V gene, CDR1 is SEHNR and CDR2 is FQNEAQ (reference sequence). With 1 base removed from V and 8 bases from J, the gap between germline ends came to 17 bases. There are 16 residues in the CDR3. The CDR3 here is CASSLDYGQTTEKLFF. The CDR3, as DNA: TGTGCCAGCAGCTTAGATTACGGACAGACTACGGAAAAACTGTTTTTT.

The V and J genes are TRBV11-2 and TRBJ2-1; D is unresolved. V was cut by 6 bases and J by 12 bases, with 15 bases left in between. Germline CDR1 and CDR2: SGHAT and FQNNGV. The CDR3 loop spans 12 amino acids. CDR3 nucleotide sequence: TGTGCCAGCAGGCCAGAGCAAATGGCGCAGTTCTTC. Its protein is CASRPEQMAQFF.

This clone was picked up one time. The chain combines TRBV19 with TRBJ2-7; 13 bases align to TRBD2. There are 15 residues in the CDR3. Germline loops: CDR1 LNHDA, CDR2 SQIVND (reference sequence). The V segment lost 9 bases and the J segment 2 bases; nucleotides outside the gene matches: 7. CDR3 in amino acids: CARGGLAGPPYEQYF. Here the CDR3 DNA reads TGTGCCAGAGGGGGACTAGCGGGACCTCCCTACGAGCAGTACTTC. Using reference TRBV19 and TRBJ2-7 for the parts outside the CDR3, the full variable domain is DGGITQSPKYLFRKEGQNVTLSCEQNLNHDAMYWYRQDPGQGLRLIYYSQIVNDFQKGDIAEGYSVSREKKESFPLTVTSAQKNPTAFYLCARGGLAGPPYEQYFGPGTRLTVT.

J is TRBJ1-5 and V is TRBV18, with D maybe TRBD1 (5 bases). V was shortened by 4 bases and J by 1 base, with 11 bases between the two germline ends. Germline CDR1 KGHSH, CDR2 LQKENI. The CDR3 is 15 residues long. This CDR3 is CASSLGGESNQPQHF. The DNA of the CDR3 is TGTGCCAGCTCACTGGGGGGAGAAAGCAATCAGCCCCAGCATTTT.

The rearrangement joins TRBV7-9 to TRBJ2-2, with TRBD2 identical over 11 bases. J was trimmed by 4 bases and V by 3 bases; bases with no gene match: 4. The CDR3 extends over 16 amino acids. Germline V gene data show CDR1 as SEHNR and CDR2 as FQNEAQ (reference sequence). This CDR3 reads CASSFSGRGSTGELFF. CDR3 coding DNA: TGTGCCAGCAGCTTTAGCGGGAGGGGATCCACCGGGGAGCTGTTTTTT.

This chain uses TRBV5-1 with TRBJ2-7; TRBD1 matches at 8 bases. There are 16 residues in the CDR3. The V segment lost 3 bases and the J segment 1 base; nucleotides outside the gene matches: 9. The V gene's germline CDR1 is SGHRS and CDR2 YFSETQ. The CDR3 coding sequence is TGCGCCAGCAGCTGGGCCGGGACAGGAGGATCCTACGAGCAGTACTTC. Translating gives CASSWAGTGGSYEQYF.

The chain joins TRBV20-1 to TRBJ2-3; 8 nucleotides match TRBD2. CDR1 DFQATT and CDR2 SNEGSKA come from the germline V gene (reference sequence). Trimming cost V 3 bases and J 5 bases; bases outside gene matches: 10. The CDR3 extends over 15 amino acids. This CDR3 is CSASGTRSPRDTQYF. The CDR3 region has the DNA TGCAGTGCTAGTGGGACTAGGAGCCCCCGAGATACGCAGTATTTT.

This chain links TRBV28 with TRBJ2-3; the D is unclear. V lost 8 bases and J lost 2, with 20 bases in between. The CDR3 runs 16 residues. The germline V gene has CDR1 MDHEN and CDR2 SYDVKM. The CDR3 is CASSAARRLSTDTQYF. DNA of the CDR3: TGTGCCAGCTCGGCCGCCCGGCGCCTTTCCACAGATACGCAGTATTTT.

This clone has just a few counts. The V call is TRBV7-2, the J call TRBJ1-1; TRBD1 is a possible D gene (5 bases). The CDR3 sequence is 14 residues long. V gave up 3 bases and J gave up 8 bases, with 16 bases separating them. CDR1 is SGHTA, CDR2 FQGNSA, per germline. CDR3 DNA sequence: TGTGCCAGCAGCTTGTTTAGGGGCACCTCGGAAGCTTTCTTT. This sequence encodes CASSLFRGTSEAFF.

The chain employs TRBV6-5 and TRBJ2-1; D is uncertain. The CDR3 sequence is 10 residues long. Germline assignment: CDR1 MNHEY and CDR2 SVGAGI. Deletions cut 8 bases from V and 7 bases from J, with 6 bases between. The CDR3 DNA reads as TGTGCCAGCGGTAGAAATGAGCAGTTCTTC. Translation: CASGRNEQFF.

The rearrangement links TRBV11-2 to TRBJ2-7; a weak D match, TRBD2 (6 bases). The CDR3 is 15 amino acids. Germline CDR1 and CDR2: SGHAT and FQNNGV. The ends were cut back, 2 bases at V and 2 bases at J, with 13 bases in the middle. The CDR3 is CASSLSSGSTYEQYF. In DNA, the CDR3 is TGTGCCAGCAGCTTATCCAGCGGGTCCACCTACGAGCAGTACTTC.